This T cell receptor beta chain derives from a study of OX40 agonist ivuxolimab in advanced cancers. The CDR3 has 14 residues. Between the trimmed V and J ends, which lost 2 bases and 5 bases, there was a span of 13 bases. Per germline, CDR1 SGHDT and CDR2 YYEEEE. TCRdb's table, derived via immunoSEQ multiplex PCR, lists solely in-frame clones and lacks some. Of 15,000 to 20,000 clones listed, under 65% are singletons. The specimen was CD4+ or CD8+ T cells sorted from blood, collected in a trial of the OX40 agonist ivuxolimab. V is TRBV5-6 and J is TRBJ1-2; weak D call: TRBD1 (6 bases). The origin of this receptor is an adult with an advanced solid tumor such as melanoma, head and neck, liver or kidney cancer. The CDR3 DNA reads TGTGCCAGCAGCTTCTACAGGGCCGGGTATGGCTACACCTTC. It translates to CASSFYRAGYGYTF.